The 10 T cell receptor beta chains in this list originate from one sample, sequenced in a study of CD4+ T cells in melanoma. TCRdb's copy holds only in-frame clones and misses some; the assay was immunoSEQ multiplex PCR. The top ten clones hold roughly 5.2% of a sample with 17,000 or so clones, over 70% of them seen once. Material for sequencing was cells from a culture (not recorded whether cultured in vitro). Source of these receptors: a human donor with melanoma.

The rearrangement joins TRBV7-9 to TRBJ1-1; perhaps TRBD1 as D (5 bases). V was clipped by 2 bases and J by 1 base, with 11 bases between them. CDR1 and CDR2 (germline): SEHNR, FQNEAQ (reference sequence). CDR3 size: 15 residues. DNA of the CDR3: TGTGCCAGCAGCTTACTGGGGGGTGCGAACACTGAAGCTTTCTTT. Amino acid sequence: CASSLLGGANTEAFF. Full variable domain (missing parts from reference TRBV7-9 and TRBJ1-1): DTGVSQNPRHKITKRGQNVTFRCDPISEHNRLYWYRQTLGQGPEFLTYFQNEAQLEKSRLLSDRFSAERPKGSFSTLEIQRTEQGDSAMYLCASSLLGGANTEAFFGQGTRLTVV.

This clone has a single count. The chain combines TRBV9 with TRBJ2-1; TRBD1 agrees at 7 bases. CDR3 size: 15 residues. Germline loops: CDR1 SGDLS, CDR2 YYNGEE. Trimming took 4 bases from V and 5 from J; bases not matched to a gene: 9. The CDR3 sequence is CASSFRDRENNEQFF. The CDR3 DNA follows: TGTGCCAGCAGCTTTCGGGACAGAGAGAACAATGAGCAGTTCTTC. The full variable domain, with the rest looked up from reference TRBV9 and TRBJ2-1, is DSGVTQTPKHLITATGQRVTLRCSPRSGDLSVYWYQQSLDQGLQFLIQYYNGEERAKGNILERFSAQQFPDLHSELNLSSLELGDSALYFCASSFRDRENNEQFFGPGTRLTVL.

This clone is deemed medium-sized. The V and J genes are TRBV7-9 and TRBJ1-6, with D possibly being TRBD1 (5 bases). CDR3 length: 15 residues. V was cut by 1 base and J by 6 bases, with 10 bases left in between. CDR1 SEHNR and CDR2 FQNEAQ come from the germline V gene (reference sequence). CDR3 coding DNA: TGTGCCAGCAGCTTAGGGGGCGCCCGTAATTCACCCCTCCACTTT. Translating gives CASSLGGARNSPLHF.

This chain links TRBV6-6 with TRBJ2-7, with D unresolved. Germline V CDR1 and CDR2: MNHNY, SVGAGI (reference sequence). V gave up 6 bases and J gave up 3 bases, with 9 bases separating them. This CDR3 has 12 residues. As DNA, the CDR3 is TGTGCCAGCAGCCACGCCAACTACGAGCAGTACTTC. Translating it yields CASSHANYEQYF.

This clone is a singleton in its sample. This CDR3 is CASSSLEGSYGYTF. The CDR3 coding sequence is TGCGCCAGCAGCTCACTCGAGGGAAGCTATGGCTACACCTTC. V gene TRBV5-1 combines with J gene TRBJ1-2; no reliable D call. V gave up 3 bases and J gave up 4 bases, with 13 bases separating them. The CDR3 has 14 residues. From germline, CDR1 is SGHRS and CDR2 YFSETQ.

CDR3 bases: TGTGCCAGCAGCCCCGAGGCTTCGGGCGAGCAGTACTTC. Encoded protein: CASSPEASGEQYF. The chain uses TRBV7-6 and TRBJ2-7, with D unresolved. The CDR3 is 13 amino acids. Trimming removed 5 bases from V and 6 bases from J, with 14 bases in between. Germline V lookup: CDR1 SGHVS, CDR2 FNYEAQ.

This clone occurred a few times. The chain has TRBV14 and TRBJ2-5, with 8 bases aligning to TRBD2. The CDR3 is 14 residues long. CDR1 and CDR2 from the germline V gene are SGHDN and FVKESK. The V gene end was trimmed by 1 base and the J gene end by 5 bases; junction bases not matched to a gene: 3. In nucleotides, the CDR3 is TGTGCCAGCAGCCAAGTTCGCGGGGGGGAGACCCAGTACTTC. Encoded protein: CASSQVRGGETQYF.

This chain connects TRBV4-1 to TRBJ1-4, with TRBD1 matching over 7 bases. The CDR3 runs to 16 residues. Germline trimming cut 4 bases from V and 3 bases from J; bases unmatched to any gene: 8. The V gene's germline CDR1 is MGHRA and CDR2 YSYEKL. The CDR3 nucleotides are TGCGCCAGCAGCCTCGAAGGGGGCGCGGCTAATGAAAAACTGTTTTTT. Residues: CASSLEGGAANEKLFF.

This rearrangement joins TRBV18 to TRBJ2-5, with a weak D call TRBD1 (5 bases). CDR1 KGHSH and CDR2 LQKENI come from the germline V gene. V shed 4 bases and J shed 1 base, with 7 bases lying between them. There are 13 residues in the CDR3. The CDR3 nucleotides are TGTGCCAGCTCACTGGGGCTCCAAGAGACCCAGTACTTC. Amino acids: CASSLGLQETQYF.

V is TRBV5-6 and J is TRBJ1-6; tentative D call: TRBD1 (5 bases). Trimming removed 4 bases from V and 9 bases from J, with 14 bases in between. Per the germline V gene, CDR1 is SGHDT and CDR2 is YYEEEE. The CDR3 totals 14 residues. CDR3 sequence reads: CASSAGGGASPLHF. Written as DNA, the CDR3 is TGTGCCAGCAGCGCGGGGGGGGGTGCTTCACCCCTCCACTTT. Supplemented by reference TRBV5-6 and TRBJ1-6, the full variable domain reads DAGVTQSPTHLIKTRGQQVTLRCSPKSGHDTVSWYQQALGQGPQFIFQYYEEEERQRGNFPDRFSGHQFPNYSSELNVNALLLGDSALYLCASSAGGGASPLHFGNGTRLTVT.